Following are 19 T cell receptor beta chains from one sample sequenced in a study of Graves' ophthalmopathy and Graves' hyperthyroidism. Amplified TCR beta CDR3 regions were obtained using RNA transcripts as template. Following a first-round RT-PCR that used HTBI primers, a second-round multiplex PCR was carried out. TCRdb reprocessed the multiplex PCR reads with MiXCR, giving one entry per CDR3 protein. The repertoire holds a few hundred thousand distinct CDR3 sequences, with 15% to 20% as singletons. Sequenced material: peripheral blood. The source is an adult man with Graves' ophthalmopathy.

This clonotype has only one observation. The chain recombines TRBV2 with TRBJ2-4; TRBD1 matches 7 bases. Germline CDR1 and CDR2: SNHLY and FYNNEI. The CDR3 has 15 residues. J gave up 1 base and V 0 bases, and 0 bases lay outside the gene matches. CDR3 bases: TGTGCCAGCAGTGAAGCACAGGGGGCCAAAAACATTCAGTACTTC. It translates to CASSEAQGAKNIQYF.

The chain employs TRBV20-1 and TRBJ2-7; TRBD2 agrees at 9 bases. The CDR3 has 14 amino acids. Looked up from germline, CDR1 is DFQATT and CDR2 is SNEGSKA (reference sequence). Trimming cost V 6 bases and J 4 bases; bases outside gene matches: 10. The CDR3 sequence: CSATGGLALYEQYF. In DNA, the CDR3 is TGCAGTGCAACGGGAGGACTAGCGCTGTACGAGCAGTACTTC.

This clonotype was counted ten times or more. This chain joins TRBV6-1 and TRBJ2-4, with TRBD1 matching over 7 bases. With 8 bases clipped from V and 0 bases from J, the junction kept 4 bases outside the gene matches. The CDR3 has 14 residues. Germline assignment: CDR1 MNHNS and CDR2 SASEGT. The CDR3 DNA follows: TGTGCCAGCTGGACAGGCTTAGCCAAAAACATTCAGTACTTC. Its protein product is CASWTGLAKNIQYF.

This clonotype occurred many times. V usage is TRBV7-9 and J usage is TRBJ1-5; D is possibly TRBD1 (6 bases). There are 15 residues in the CDR3. Looked up from germline, CDR1 is SEHNR and CDR2 is FQNEAQ (reference sequence). V lost 1 base and J 3 bases, leaving 10 bases between the germline ends. CDR3 protein: CASSLGAGANQPQHF. CDR3 bases: TGTGCCAGCAGCTTAGGTGCAGGGGCCAATCAGCCCCAGCATTTT.

This clonotype was seen repeatedly, ten times or more. This chain connects TRBV20-1 to TRBJ1-5; 7 positions agree with TRBD1. Per germline, CDR1 DFQATT and CDR2 SNEGSKA (reference sequence). Unmatched junction bases numbered 22, after V lost 0 bases and J lost 5 bases. The CDR3 extends over 20 amino acids. This CDR3 is CSARDLREGTELFFDQPQHF. Written as DNA, the CDR3 is TGCAGTGCTAGAGACCTCCGAGAAGGGACAGAGCTTTTTTTCGATCAGCCCCAGCATTTT.

The sample holds a few counts of this clonotype. V usage is TRBV12-3 or TRBV12-4 and J usage is TRBJ1-5, with 7 bases that match TRBD1. CDR3 length: 13 amino acids. V lost 6 bases and J lost 6; bases outside the gene matches: 5. The CDR3: CASSYRGGQPQHF. For the CDR3, the DNA is TGTGCCAGCAGCTACAGGGGAGGTCAGCCCCAGCATTTT.

Many counts were recorded for this clonotype. V usage is TRBV30 and J usage is TRBJ2-7; 7 bases map to TRBD2. From germline, CDR1 is GTSNPN and CDR2 SVGIG (reference sequence). The CDR3 has 15 residues. V shed 2 bases and J 5 bases; nucleotides not matched to a gene: 12. CDR3 amino acids: CAWSRGGIPLHEQYF. The DNA for the CDR3 is TGTGCCTGGAGTCGCGGGGGTATACCTCTCCACGAGCAGTACTTC.

This clonotype was detected many times. The rearrangement joins TRBV6-2 or TRBV6-3 to TRBJ1-2; D is undetermined. The length of the CDR3 is 13 residues. V shed 6 bases and J shed 6 bases, with 14 bases lying between them. CDR1 is MNHEY and CDR2 is SVGEGT in the germline V gene. In DNA, the CDR3 is TGTGCCAGCAGAACCGGCGCGTCGGATGGCTACACCTTC. Translated, it gives CASRTGASDGYTF.

The gene calls are TRBV19 and TRBJ2-7, with D possibly TRBD2 on 6 matching bases. The ends were cut back, 6 bases at V and 5 bases at J, with 8 bases in the middle. The V gene's germline CDR1 is LNHDA and CDR2 SQIVND (reference sequence). The CDR3 consists of 11 residues. The CDR3 spells CASSRGNEQYF. The CDR3 DNA sequence: TGTGCCAGTAGCCGCGGGAACGAGCAGTACTTC.

At least ten counts were recorded for this clonotype. CDR3 sequence: CASSYEGRETQYF. As DNA, the CDR3 is TGTGCCAGCAGTTACGAGGGTAGAGAGACCCAGTACTTC. This chain links TRBV6-5 with TRBJ2-5; weak D call: TRBD2 (5 bases). Germline-derived CDR1 and CDR2 are MNHEY and SVGAGI. The germline V and J ends were trimmed by 2 bases and 4 bases, with 8 bases remaining between them. The CDR3 is 13 residues long.

This clonotype was picked up one time. This rearrangement joins TRBV20-1 to TRBJ2-5; the match to TRBD2 covers 10 bases. The trim removed 4 bases at V and 7 bases at J, leaving 12 bases unmatched. Germline CDR1 and CDR2: DFQATT and SNEGSKA (reference sequence). CDR3 length equals 15 residues. In DNA, the CDR3 is TGCAGTGCTATTGAGTCTAGCGGGGGAGGTGGGACCCAGTACTTC. It yields the protein CSAIESSGGGGTQYF.

This clonotype was seen many times. This sequence joins TRBV30 and TRBJ2-7, with a tentative D call TRBD1 (7 bases). The germline V and J ends were trimmed by 2 bases and 1 base, with 12 bases remaining between them. Germline CDR1 reads GTSNPN; CDR2 reads SVGIG (reference sequence). The CDR3 contains 14 residues. The DNA for the CDR3 is TGTGCCTGGAGTCCGCAGGGGGGTTCCTACGAGCAGTACTTC. Amino acid sequence: CAWSPQGGSYEQYF.

The chain joins TRBV9 to TRBJ1-6; TRBD1 agrees at 11 bases. The germline V gene has CDR1 SGDLS and CDR2 YYNGEE. The CDR3 is 14 residues long. J gave up 12 bases and V 3 bases, and 5 bases lay outside the gene matches. Here the CDR3 reads CASSDGTGGLPLHF. DNA of the CDR3: TGTGCCAGCAGCGATGGGACAGGGGGTTTACCCCTCCACTTT.

This clonotype was counted many times. The chain is built from TRBV12-3 or TRBV12-4 and TRBJ2-5; possibly TRBD2 for D (6 bases). V dropped 5 bases and J dropped 0 bases, with 7 bases sitting between them. This CDR3 region has 13 residues. The CDR3 coding sequence is TGTGCCAGCAGTAAGCGGGACCAAGAGACCCAGTACTTC. It codes for CASSKRDQETQYF.

This chain joins TRBV12-3 or TRBV12-4 and TRBJ1-6; D call uncertain. Trimming stripped 6 bases from V and 9 bases from J, with 18 bases between. The CDR3 sequence is 15 residues long. This CDR3 reads CASSPAAGGGSPLHF. The CDR3 nucleotides are TGTGCCAGCAGCCCTGCTGCGGGTGGCGGTTCACCCCTCCACTTT.

The table lists this clonotype with many counts. The V call is TRBV12-3 or TRBV12-4, the J call TRBJ1-1; D unclear. CDR3 length: 12 residues. The ends were cut back, 3 bases at V and 5 bases at J, with 7 bases in the middle. The CDR3 loop is CASSLVVTEAFF. The CDR3 DNA reads TGTGCCAGCAGTTTGGTGGTGACTGAAGCTTTCTTT.

This chain connects TRBV28 to TRBJ2-5; D ambiguous. CDR1 and CDR2 from the germline V gene are MDHEN and SYDVKM. This CDR3 contains 13 residues. V lost 6 bases and J lost 1, with 9 bases in between. The CDR3 DNA reads TGTGCCAGCAGCCACAAGGGCCAAGAGACCCAGTACTTC. Translating it yields CASSHKGQETQYF.

In its sample, this clonotype was seen many times. The rearrangement uses TRBV29-1 and TRBJ1-1; maybe TRBD1 (5 bases). The germline gives CDR1 SQVTM, CDR2 ANQGSEA. The CDR3 is made up of 14 amino acids. V was shortened by 4 bases and J by 4 bases, with 16 bases between the two germline ends. The CDR3 DNA is TGCAGCGTTGGCCCCGGGGGAGATACCACTGAAGCTTTCTTT. Encoded protein: CSVGPGGDTTEAFF.

Note on this clonotype: A much larger clone differs by one base, so this may be a read error. This chain links TRBV7-2 with TRBJ2-7; the match to TRBD2 covers 14 bases. CDR1 is SGHTA and CDR2 is FQGNSA in the germline V gene. J gave up 6 bases and V 3 bases, and 4 bases lay outside the gene matches. The CDR3 extends over 15 amino acids. The CDR3 spells CASSFGTSGSREQYF. CDR3 sequence (DNA): TGTGCCAGCAGCTTTGGGACTAGCGGGAGTCGCGAGCAGTACTTC.